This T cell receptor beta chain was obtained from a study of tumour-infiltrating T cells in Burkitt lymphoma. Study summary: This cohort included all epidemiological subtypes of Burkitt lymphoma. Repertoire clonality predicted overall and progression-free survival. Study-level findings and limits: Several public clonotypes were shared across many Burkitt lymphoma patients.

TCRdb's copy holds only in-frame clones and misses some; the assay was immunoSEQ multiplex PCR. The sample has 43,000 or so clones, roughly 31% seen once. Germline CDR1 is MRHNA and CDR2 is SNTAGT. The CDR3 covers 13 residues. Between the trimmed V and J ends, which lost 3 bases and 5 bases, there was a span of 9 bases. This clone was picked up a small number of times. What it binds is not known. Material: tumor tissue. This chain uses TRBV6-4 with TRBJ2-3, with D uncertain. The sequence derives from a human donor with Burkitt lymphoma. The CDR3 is CASSEGGRDTQYF. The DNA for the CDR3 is TGTGCCAGCAGTGAAGGTGGCAGAGATACGCAGTATTTT.